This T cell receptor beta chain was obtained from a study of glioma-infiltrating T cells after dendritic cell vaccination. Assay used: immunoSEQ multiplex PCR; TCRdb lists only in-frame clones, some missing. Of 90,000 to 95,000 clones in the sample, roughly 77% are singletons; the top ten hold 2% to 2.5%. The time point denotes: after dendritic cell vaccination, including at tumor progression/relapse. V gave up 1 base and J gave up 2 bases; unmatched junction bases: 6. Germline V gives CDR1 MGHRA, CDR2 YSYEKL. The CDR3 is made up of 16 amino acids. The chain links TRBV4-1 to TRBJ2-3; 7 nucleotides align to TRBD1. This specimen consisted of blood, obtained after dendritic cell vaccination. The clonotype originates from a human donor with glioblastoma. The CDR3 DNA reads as TGCGCCAGCAGCCAAGGGGGACAGCGAGCCACAGATACGCAGTATTTT. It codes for CASSQGGQRATDTQYF.